This T cell receptor (beta chain) originates from a study of metastatic and nonmetastatic thyroid tumors. Per germline, CDR1 MNHEY and CDR2 SVGAGI. The CDR3 runs 11 residues. With 4 bases removed from V and 7 bases from J, the gap between germline ends came to 7 bases. From the PCR reads, TCRdb re-called clones with MiXCR. Seen here are thousands of clones, just under 25% observed once, and the top ten hold over 14%. Ahead of thyroid surgery, no patient had received treatment of any kind. This receptor was obtained from a female donor with papillary thyroid cancer or a benign thyroid nodule (not recorded which). Some clones in this sample may be carry-over from other donors' samples. The chain links TRBV6-5 to TRBJ1-1; D not certain. Material: adjacent normal tissue. Here the CDR3 DNA reads TGTGCCAGCAGTTCTGGGGTTGAAGCTTTCTTT. Amino acid sequence: CASSSGVEAFF.